Listed here are 29 T cell receptor beta chains from one sample, sequenced in a study of control samples from healthy donors and cancer patients. This table comes from immunoSEQ multiplex PCR, and its TCRdb copy is limited to in-frame clones, with some not included. This table has about 120,000 clones, about 90% appearing once. Sequenced input: blood. The origin of the receptors is a man aged 50-60 years in good health.

This clone was observed once. V is TRBV7-2 and J is TRBJ1-3, with D maybe TRBD1 (6 bases). This CDR3 spans 17 amino acids. V lost 2 bases and J 0 bases, leaving 14 bases between the germline ends. Germline V gene sequence: CDR1 SGHTA, CDR2 FQGNSA. The CDR3 DNA reads as TGTGCCAGCAGCTTATTCTGGGGGGCGAGCTCTGGAAACACCATATATTTT. Translating gives CASSLFWGASSGNTIYF.

The chain carries TRBV2 and TRBJ1-2; D is uncertain. CDR1 and CDR2 (germline): SNHLY, FYNNEI. The CDR3 loop spans 12 amino acids. Trimming shortened V by 6 bases and J by 9 bases, and 14 bases separated the two germline ends. For the CDR3, the DNA is TGTGCCAGCAGGGAGGGATTAGGGAGCTACACCTTC. This sequence encodes CASREGLGSYTF.

This clone was seen a few times. This CDR3 is CASSLVFRTGRSHTEAFF. The CDR3 DNA is TGTGCCAGCAGCTTAGTTTTCAGGACAGGGAGAAGTCACACTGAAGCTTTCTTT. This rearrangement joins TRBV11-2 to TRBJ1-1, with 8 bases matching TRBD1. The V gene end was trimmed by 1 base and the J gene end by 3 bases; junction bases not matched to a gene: 13. CDR1 and CDR2 (germline): SGHAT, FQNNGV. The CDR3 sequence is 18 residues long.

V and J are TRBV25-1 and TRBJ2-1; D unresolved. Germline-derived CDR1 and CDR2 are MGHDK and SYGVNS. V shed 5 bases and J shed 6 bases, with 5 bases lying between them. The CDR3 spans 11 residues. The CDR3 is CASSYSNEQFF. CDR3 DNA sequence: TGTGCCAGCAGTTACAGCAATGAGCAGTTCTTC. Filled out from reference TRBV25-1 and TRBJ2-1, the complete variable domain reads EADIYQTPRYLVIGTGKKITLECSQTMGHDKMYWYQQDPGMELHLIHYSYGVNSTEKGDLSSESTVSRIRTEHFPLTLESARPSHTSQYLCASSYSNEQFFGPGTRLTVL.

This clone was observed a few times. J is TRBJ2-5 and V is TRBV5-1, with D possibly being TRBD1 or TRBD2 (6 bases each). Germline V gives CDR1 SGHRS, CDR2 YFSETQ. V was clipped by 1 base and J by 4 bases, with 17 bases between them. This CDR3 has 16 amino acids. As DNA, the CDR3 is TGCGCCAGCAGCTTGTCGGGGGACACCAAGGGAGAGACCCAGTACTTC. Translating it yields CASSLSGDTKGETQYF.

V usage is TRBV19 and J usage is TRBJ1-1, with D unresolved. Germline V gene sequence: CDR1 LNHDA, CDR2 SQIVND (reference sequence). The CDR3 runs 13 residues. Trimming left V 6 bases short and J 1 base short, with 9 bases between. CDR3 residues: CASSSTGNTEAFF. CDR3 coding DNA: TGTGCCAGTAGCTCGACGGGGAACACTGAAGCTTTCTTT.

The CDR3 sequence: CASRSGAEGYTF. CDR3 DNA: TGTGCCAGTAGGTCGGGGGCGGAGGGCTACACCTTC. The chain carries TRBV19 and TRBJ1-2, with D perhaps matching TRBD1 (6 bases). Deletions cut 6 bases from V and 8 bases from J, with 13 bases between. Germline lookup yields CDR1 LNHDA and CDR2 SQIVND (reference sequence). The CDR3 is 12 amino acids.

The genes are TRBV7-6 and TRBJ2-2; TRBD1 aligns across 8 bases. V shed 5 bases, J shed 3 bases, and the junction held 8 bases outside the gene matches. The CDR3 length is 16 residues. Germline values: CDR1 SGHVS, CDR2 FNYEAQ. The CDR3 is CASSAGQGPDTGELFF. The CDR3, as DNA: TGTGCCAGCAGCGCCGGACAGGGTCCGGACACCGGGGAGCTGTTTTTT.

The chain uses TRBV27 and TRBJ2-7; tentatively, D is TRBD1 (6 bases). The CDR3 loop spans 15 amino acids. V dropped 0 bases and J dropped 5 bases, with 14 bases sitting between them. Germline CDR1 MNHEY, CDR2 SMNVEV (reference sequence). CDR3 amino acids: CASSLSPGTYHEQYF. In DNA form, the CDR3 reads TGTGCCAGCAGTTTATCGCCCGGGACATACCACGAGCAGTACTTC.

The chain is built from TRBV9 and TRBJ2-3, with 10 bases fitting TRBD1. The germline gives CDR1 SGDLS, CDR2 YYNGEE. J gave up 3 bases and V 0 bases, and 4 bases lay outside the gene matches. This CDR3 has 16 residues. The CDR3 DNA is TGTGCCAGCAGCGTAGCCGGGACAGGGGAGACAGATACGCAGTATTTT. It yields the protein CASSVAGTGETDTQYF.

The chain couples TRBV4-1 to TRBJ1-6; D is perhaps TRBD1 (5 bases). V lost 3 bases to trimming and J lost 6 bases, with 15 bases between them. This CDR3 has 16 amino acids. Germline CDR1 and CDR2: MGHRA and YSYEKL. CDR3 residues: CASSHAGTQSNSPLHF. CDR3 nucleotide sequence: TGCGCCAGCAGCCACGCCGGGACCCAGAGTAATTCACCCCTCCACTTT.

This clone was seen only a few times. This chain connects TRBV2 to TRBJ1-5; D remains ambiguous. Trimming stripped 6 bases from V and 4 bases from J, with 10 bases between. The CDR3 contains 13 residues. The V gene's germline CDR1 is SNHLY and CDR2 FYNNEI. CDR3 region: CASRADENQPQHF. For the CDR3, the DNA is TGTGCCAGCAGGGCCGACGAAAATCAGCCCCAGCATTTT. Drawing the rest from reference TRBV2 and TRBJ1-5, the complete variable domain is EPEVTQTPSHQVTQMGQEVILRCVPISNHLYFYWYRQILGQKVEFLVSFYNNEISEKSEIFDDQFSVERPDGSNFTLKIRSTKLEDSAMYFCASRADENQPQHFGDGTRLSIL.

V usage is TRBV3-1 (or the pseudogene TRBV3-2) and J usage is TRBJ1-4; D is uncertain. Germline CDR1 is LGHDT and CDR2 is YNNKEL (reference sequence). The CDR3 runs to 14 residues. Deletions cut 4 bases from V and 4 bases from J, with 10 bases between. The CDR3 nucleotides read TGTGCCAGCAGCCCCCCTGGACTTAATGAAAAACTGTTTTTT. Protein product: CASSPPGLNEKLFF.

This clone was counted once. This chain joins TRBV4-3 and TRBJ1-2; the match to TRBD1 covers 8 bases. J was trimmed by 4 bases and V by 3 bases; bases with no gene match: 7. Germline CDR1 reads LGHNA; CDR2 reads YSLEER. There are 15 residues in the CDR3. As DNA, the CDR3 is TGCGCCAGCAGCCATTCGGACAGGGCAGGCTATGGCTACACCTTC. It codes for CASSHSDRAGYGYTF.

V usage is TRBV6-5 and J usage is TRBJ2-3; D may be TRBD2 (7 bases). V dropped 7 bases and J dropped 1 base, with 15 bases sitting between them. CDR1 MNHEY and CDR2 SVGAGI come from the germline V gene. CDR3 size: 15 residues. CDR3 residues: CASNRGAPGTDTQYF. CDR3 sequence (DNA): TGTGCCAGCAATCGGGGGGCCCCCGGCACAGATACGCAGTATTTT.

The chain couples TRBV10-2 to TRBJ1-6, with 7 bases identical to TRBD1. The CDR3 sequence is 16 residues long. Germline assignment: CDR1 WSHSY and CDR2 SAAADI. V lost 2 bases, J lost 5 bases, and 6 bases stayed unmatched. CDR3 DNA sequence: TGCGCCAGCAGTGAGAGGGGGCGGATTGATAATTCACCCCTCCACTTT. Amino acid sequence: CASSERGRIDNSPLHF.

V is TRBV11-2 and J is TRBJ2-7; D might be TRBD1 (5 bases). The CDR3 spans 15 residues. Germline CDR1 and CDR2: SGHAT and FQNNGV. V gave up 5 bases and J gave up 0 bases, with 14 bases separating them. The CDR3 here is CASSQTETLSYEQYF. CDR3 DNA sequence: TGTGCCAGCAGCCAGACAGAGACCCTCTCCTACGAGCAGTACTTC.

The chain joins TRBV2 to TRBJ2-4, with D maybe TRBD2 (6 bases). CDR3 size: 15 residues. Germline-derived CDR1 and CDR2 are SNHLY and FYNNEI. V shed 2 bases and J shed 9 bases, with 17 bases lying between them. CDR3 nucleotide sequence: TGTGCCAGCAGTGAACGCCCCGGGGGAGAAACCATTCAGTACTTC. Its protein product is CASSERPGGETIQYF.

This chain connects TRBV30 to TRBJ1-4, with D unclear. Deletions cut 6 bases from V and 5 bases from J, with 22 bases between. CDR3 length: 16 amino acids. CDR1 and CDR2 from the germline V gene are GTSNPN and SVGIG (reference sequence). CDR3 nucleotides: TGTGCCTGTAGGAGAAAGGACGAGCGTCCCAATGAAAAACTGTTTTTT. It translates to CACRRKDERPNEKLFF.

This rearrangement joins TRBV2 to TRBJ1-2; D unresolved. Per the germline V gene, CDR1 is SNHLY and CDR2 is FYNNEI. The V end was cut by 3 bases, the J end by 4 bases, with 15 bases between. There are 15 residues in the CDR3. CDR3 bases: TGTGCCAGCAGTGAGTCACTATCTCTCATCTATGGCTACACCTTC. This translates into CASSESLSLIYGYTF.

The rearrangement links TRBV10-3 to TRBJ2-7; D may be TRBD1 (5 bases). CDR1 and CDR2 (germline): ENHRY, SYGVKD. The CDR3 runs 14 residues. Trimming stripped 7 bases from V and 3 bases from J, with 16 bases between. CDR3 DNA: TGTGCCATCATGAGTCAGGGAAGCAGCTACGAGCAGTACTTC. Encoded protein: CAIMSQGSSYEQYF.

The V call is TRBV6-1, the J call TRBJ1-1; D is unclear. The length of the CDR3 is 15 residues. CDR1 and CDR2 from the germline V gene are MNHNS and SASEGT. V was trimmed by 3 bases and J by 0 bases, leaving 11 bases between them. In DNA form, the CDR3 reads TGTGCCAGCAGTGAGATTTACTCATTGAACACTGAAGCTTTCTTT. It yields the protein CASSEIYSLNTEAFF.

The CDR3 nucleotides read TGTGCCAGCAGTTACTCAGGGGAGGGGACTGAAGCTTTCTTT. It encodes CASSYSGEGTEAFF. This rearrangement joins TRBV6-6 to TRBJ1-1; D possibly corresponds to TRBD1 (5 bases). This CDR3 comprises 14 residues. Germline V lookup: CDR1 MNHNY, CDR2 SVGAGI (reference sequence). V shed 0 bases and J shed 5 bases, with 10 bases lying between them.

The chain is built from TRBV7-6 and TRBJ2-7; 9 bases agree with TRBD2. CDR3 length equals 16 residues. Germline loops: CDR1 SGHVS, CDR2 FNYEAQ. V was clipped by 5 bases and J by 2 bases; unmatched bases: 10. The CDR3 loop reads CASSPASGTSPYEQYF. For the CDR3, the DNA is TGTGCCAGCAGCCCCGCCTCCGGGACTAGCCCCTACGAGCAGTACTTC.

The chain couples TRBV24-1 to TRBJ1-5, with a weak D call TRBD1 (6 bases). V was shortened by 5 bases and J by 2 bases, with 12 bases between the two germline ends. Germline values: CDR1 KGHDR, CDR2 SFDVKD. The CDR3 length is 15 residues. The CDR3 DNA sequence: TGTGCCACCAGTGTCGCAGGGGAAGGCAATCAGCCCCAGCATTTT. This sequence encodes CATSVAGEGNQPQHF.

The chain joins TRBV5-4 to TRBJ1-1; 8 positions agree with TRBD1. Trimming removed 4 bases from V and 0 bases from J; junction bases left unmatched: 8. Germline values: CDR1 SGHNT, CDR2 YYREEE (reference sequence). The CDR3 sequence is 16 residues long. CDR3 amino acids: CASSHDRGLLNTEAFF. CDR3 DNA: TGTGCCAGCAGCCATGACAGGGGACTTTTGAACACTGAAGCTTTCTTT.

Only one count was recorded for this clone. The CDR3 protein is CASLLGGASGNTIYF. Written as DNA, the CDR3 is TGTGCCAGCCTATTGGGGGGTGCCTCTGGAAACACCATATATTTT. The chain joins TRBV2 to TRBJ1-3; possible D gene TRBD1, 5 bases. V was cut by 8 bases and J by 0 bases, with 14 bases left in between. The CDR3 consists of 15 residues. Looked up from germline, CDR1 is SNHLY and CDR2 is FYNNEI.

The chain combines TRBV5-1 with TRBJ2-3; D possibly corresponds to TRBD1 (6 bases). CDR1 SGHRS and CDR2 YFSETQ come from the germline V gene. V dropped 2 bases and J dropped 6 bases, with 16 bases sitting between them. This CDR3 comprises 15 residues. The CDR3 DNA reads TGCGCCAGCAGCTTCACAGGGACGAGGGATGATACGCAGTATTTT. Protein sequence: CASSFTGTRDDTQYF. Full variable domain (missing parts from reference TRBV5-1 and TRBJ2-3): KAGVTQTPRYLIKTRGQQVTLSCSPISGHRSVSWYQQTPGQGLQFLFEYFSETQRNKGNFPGRFSGRQFSNSRSEMNVSTLELGDSALYLCASSFTGTRDDTQYFGPGTRLTVL.

The chain recombines TRBV7-2 with TRBJ1-5; TRBD1 matches 9 bases. In germline, CDR1 is SGHTA, CDR2 FQGNSA. Losses at the gene ends were 3 bases for V and 2 bases for J; bases not matched to a gene: 5. The CDR3 length is 16 residues. The CDR3 DNA reads TGTGCCAGCAGCTTCCGACAGGGGGATGGCAATCAGCCCCAGCATTTT. Amino acids: CASSFRQGDGNQPQHF.